This T cell receptor (beta chain) derives from a study of CD8 T cells in ankylosing spondylitis. Study-wide findings and caveats: The disease-linked clones had a CD8+ phenotype and low blood frequencies. Significantly higher representation of disease-linked clones was reported for matched ankylosing spondylitis synovial fluid. Prior literature has documented some motif variants in synovial fluid and blood from reactive arthritis. Seemingly characteristic of ankylosing spondylitis blood was a TCR beta motif consisting of several highly homologous variants.

The authors made TCR beta libraries by quantitative 5'-RACE with molecular barcodes. TCRdb reprocessed the 5' RACE reads via MiXCR and lists one record per CDR3 protein. The sample has about 340,000 distinct CDR3 sequences; around 7.6% are singletons. V was pared by 4 bases and J by 0 bases, with 9 bases of the junction left unmatched. The CDR3 totals 16 residues. CDR1 and CDR2 from the germline V gene are SGHRS and YFSETQ. This clonotype was seen at least ten times. Its antigen is currently unknown. The sequence derives from a male donor with ankylosing spondylitis. The material sequenced was blood, either unsorted or a sorted T cell fraction (not recorded which). The chain couples TRBV5-1 to TRBJ2-7; 8 bases are a match to TRBD1. As DNA, the CDR3 is TGCGCCAGCAGCAGGGGACAGGCAGACTACTCCTACGAGCAGTACTTC. This gives the protein CASSRGQADYSYEQYF. The full variable domain, in which reference TRBV5-1 and TRBJ2-7 provide the parts outside the CDR3, is KAGVTQTPRYLIKTRGQQVTLSCSPISGHRSVSWYQQTPGQGLQFLFEYFSETQRNKGNFPGRFSGRQFSNSRSEMNVSTLELGDSALYLCASSRGQADYSYEQYFGPGTRLTVT.